In its sample, the clone carrying this T cell receptor (beta chain) was seen many times. Within a library made for alpha chains, this beta chain is off target, and its count is uninformative. The sample is drawn from a study of spatial heterogeneity in lung cancer. Study-level information: Beta-chain sequences were consistently detected more often than alpha-chain sequences. Every unique TCR and UMI combination, on average, appeared more than ten times in raw reads.

Time point reported: sample taken at primary tumor resection. Whole RNA, which was extracted from tumor, nontumor lung tissue or frozen PBMC, was sequenced without any cell sorting. A unique molecular identifier was attached to every TCR cDNA molecule. Each CDR3 protein gets one entry after TCRdb re-called the 5' RACE reads with MiXCR. The profile shows approximately 13,000 distinct CDR3 sequences, approximately 5% of them singletons. Germline assignment: CDR1 MNHNY and CDR2 SVGAGI (reference sequence). V lost 7 bases, J lost 3 bases, and 16 bases lay in between. This CDR3 has 14 amino acids. The rearrangement links TRBV6-6 to TRBJ2-7; D remains ambiguous. The sequence was obtained from a human donor with early-stage non-small cell lung cancer. This specimen was lung tumor tissue, taken at surgery. The CDR3 bases are TGTGCCAGCACCACAAGACCGAGTATCTACGAGCAGTACTTC. It translates to CASTTRPSIYEQYF.